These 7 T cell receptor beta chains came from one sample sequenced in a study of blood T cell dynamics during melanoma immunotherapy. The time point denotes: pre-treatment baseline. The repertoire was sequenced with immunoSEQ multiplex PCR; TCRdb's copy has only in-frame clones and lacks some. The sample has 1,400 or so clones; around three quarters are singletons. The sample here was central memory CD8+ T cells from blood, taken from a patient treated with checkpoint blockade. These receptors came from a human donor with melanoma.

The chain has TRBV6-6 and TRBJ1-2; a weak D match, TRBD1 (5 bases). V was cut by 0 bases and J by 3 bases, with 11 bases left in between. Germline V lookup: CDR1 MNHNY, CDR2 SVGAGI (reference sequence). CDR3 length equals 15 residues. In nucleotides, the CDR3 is TGTGCCAGCAGTTACTCGCCGGGGGGGGACTATGGCTACACCTTC. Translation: CASSYSPGGDYGYTF.

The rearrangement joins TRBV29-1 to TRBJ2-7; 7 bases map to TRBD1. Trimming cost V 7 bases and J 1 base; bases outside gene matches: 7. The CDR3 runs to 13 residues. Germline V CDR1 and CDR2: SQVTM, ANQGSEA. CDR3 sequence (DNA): TGCAGCGCTCGGGACAGCCCGTCCTACGAGCAGTACTTC. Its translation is CSARDSPSYEQYF.

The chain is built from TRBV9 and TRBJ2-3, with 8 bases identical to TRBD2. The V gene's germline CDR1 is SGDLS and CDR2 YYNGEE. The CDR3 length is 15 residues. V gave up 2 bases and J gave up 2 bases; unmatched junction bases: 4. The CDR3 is CASSVSGEYTDTQYF. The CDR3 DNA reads TGTGCCAGCAGCGTTAGCGGGGAGTACACAGATACGCAGTATTTT.

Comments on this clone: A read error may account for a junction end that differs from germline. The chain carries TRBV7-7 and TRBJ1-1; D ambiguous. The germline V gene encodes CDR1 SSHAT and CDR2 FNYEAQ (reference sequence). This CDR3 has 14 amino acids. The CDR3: CASRKSSGRTEAFF. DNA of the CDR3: TGTGCTAGCAGAAAATCATCGGGGAGGACTGAAGCTTTCTTT.

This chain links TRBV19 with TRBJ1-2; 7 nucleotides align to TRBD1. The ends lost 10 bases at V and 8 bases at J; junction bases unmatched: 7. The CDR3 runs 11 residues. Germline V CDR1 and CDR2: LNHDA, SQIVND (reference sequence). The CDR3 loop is CATRQGGGYTF. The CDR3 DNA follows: TGTGCCACCCGACAGGGTGGGGGCTACACCTTC.

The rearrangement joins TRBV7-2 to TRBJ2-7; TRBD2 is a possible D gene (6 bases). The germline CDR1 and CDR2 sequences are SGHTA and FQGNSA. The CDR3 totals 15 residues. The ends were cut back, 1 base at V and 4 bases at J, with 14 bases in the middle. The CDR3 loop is CASSLDGGLIYEQYF. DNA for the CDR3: TGTGCCAGCAGCTTAGATGGAGGGCTGATTTACGAGCAGTACTTC.

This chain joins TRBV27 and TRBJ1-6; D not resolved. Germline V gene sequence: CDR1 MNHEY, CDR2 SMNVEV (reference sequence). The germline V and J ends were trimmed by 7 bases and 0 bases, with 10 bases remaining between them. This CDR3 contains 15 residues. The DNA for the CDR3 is TGTGCCAGCAAATCTGGGTCCTCCTATAATTCACCCCTCCACTTT. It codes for CASKSGSSYNSPLHF.